The 2 T cell receptor delta chains reported below all come from one sample, sequenced in a study of γδ T cells in repeated Plasmodium falciparum infection. TCRdb re-called the multiplex PCR reads with CATT. The sample lists under 50,000 delta-chain clones, roughly 1.5% occurring once. Flow sorting of PBMC yielded separate Vgamma9/Vdelta2+ and Vdelta2-negative gammadelta T cell populations for bulk repertoire analysis. The material sequenced was gamma-delta T cells from blood. These receptors all stem from a pool of human donors (malaria-infected and uninfected, not separated).

This clone has only a few counts. The protein held in TCRdb is that of a much larger clone and does not match this DNA's translation at residue 9, likely because of a read error; the protein shown is translated from the DNA. The chain employs TRDV1 and TRDJ1, with unresolved D. No J segment appears in TCRdb, so it was assigned here by matching the sequence to germline. The CDR3 is 15 residues long. Germline V gives CDR1 TSWWSYY, CDR2 QGS. V lost 3 bases, J lost 1 base, and 12 bases lay in between. CDR3 sequence reads: CALGDRFDRTDKLIF. CDR3 DNA: TGTGCTCTTGGGGACCGGTTTGACCGCACCGATAAACTCATCTTT.

Concerning this clone itself: TCRdb attributes to this sequence the protein of a much larger clone, which differs from the DNA translation at residue 15; a read error is likely, and the protein displayed is translated from the DNA. CDR3 in DNA: TGTGCCGCTAATAAACCTCCCCCTTCATCTACCGGCCAGGGGCACACCGATAAACTCATCTTT. Translated, it gives CAANKPPPSSTGQGHTDKLIF. The gene calls are TRDV3 and TRDJ1, with D perhaps TRDD2 (5 bases). The CDR3 sequence is 21 residues long. Trimming left V 5 bases short and J 0 bases short, with 37 bases between. CDR1 TVYSNPD and CDR2 GDNSRS come from the germline V gene (reference sequence).